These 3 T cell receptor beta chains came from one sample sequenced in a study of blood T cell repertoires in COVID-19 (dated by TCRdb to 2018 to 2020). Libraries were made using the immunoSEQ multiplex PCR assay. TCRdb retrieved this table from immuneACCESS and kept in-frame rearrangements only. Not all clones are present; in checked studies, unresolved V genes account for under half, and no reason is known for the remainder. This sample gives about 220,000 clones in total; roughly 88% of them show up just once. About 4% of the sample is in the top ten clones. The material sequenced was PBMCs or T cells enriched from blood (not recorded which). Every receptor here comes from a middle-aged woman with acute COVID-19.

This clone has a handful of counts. The CDR3 sequence is CASSPQGFGNTIYF. The CDR3 nucleotides read TGTGCCAGCAGCCCACAGGGATTTGGAAACACCATATATTTT. The V and J genes are TRBV7-2 and TRBJ1-3, with a possible D match to TRBD1 (6 bases). V shed 5 bases and J shed 3 bases, with 11 bases lying between them. This CDR3 spans 14 amino acids. The V gene's germline CDR1 is SGHTA and CDR2 FQGNSA.

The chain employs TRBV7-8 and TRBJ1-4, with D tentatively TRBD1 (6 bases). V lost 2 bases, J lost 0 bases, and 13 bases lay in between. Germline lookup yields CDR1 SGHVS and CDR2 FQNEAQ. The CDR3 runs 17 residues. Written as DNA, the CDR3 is TGTGCCAGCAGCTTACCTGAACAGGGCGCAACTAATGAAAAACTGTTTTTT. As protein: CASSLPEQGATNEKLFF.

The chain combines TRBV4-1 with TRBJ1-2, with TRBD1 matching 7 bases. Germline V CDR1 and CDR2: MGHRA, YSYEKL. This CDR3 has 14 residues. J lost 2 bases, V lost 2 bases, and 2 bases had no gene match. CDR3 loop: CASSQLQGNYGYTF. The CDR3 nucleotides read TGCGCCAGCAGCCAACTACAGGGGAACTATGGCTACACCTTC.